In this sample, the clone carrying this T cell receptor beta chain turned up a few times. This sample stems from a study of early T cells in non-severe SARS-CoV-2 infection. Germline assignment: CDR1 SGHVS and CDR2 FQNEAQ. CDR3 size: 14 residues. Trimming took off 3 bases at V and 4 bases at J, with 11 bases between the two ends. TCRdb re-called the 5' RACE reads through MiXCR, storing one row per CDR3 protein. The table lists around 58,000 distinct CDR3 sequences, approximately 11% of them singletons. The specimen was whole blood. The sequence derives from an adult who was a healthcare worker with PCR-confirmed SARS-CoV-2 infection or an uninfected control (not recorded which). The chain employs TRBV7-8 and TRBJ2-3; D possibly uses TRBD1 or TRBD2 (5 bases each). The CDR3 spells CASSLATGPDTQYF. The DNA for the CDR3 is TGTGCCAGCAGCTTGGCCACGGGGCCAGATACGCAGTATTTT.